This TCR beta chain was retrieved from a study of shared clonotypes between healthy human individuals. Only in-frame clones appear in the TCRdb table, and some are missing; sequencing was by immunoSEQ multiplex PCR. The sample lists roughly 1,500,000 clones, approximately 98.5% occurring once. About this clone: Other nucleotide sequences in the sample specify the same CDR3.

Per the germline V gene, CDR1 is SGDLS and CDR2 is YYNGEE. V lost 0 bases, J lost 2 bases, and 9 bases lay in between. This CDR3 contains 15 residues. The V call is TRBV9, the J call TRBJ2-1; possible D gene TRBD1, 6 bases. The specimen sequenced was naive CD4+ T cells sorted from blood. The sample's subset: CD45RA+ positively selected. The sequence was collected from a man between 25 and 39 years old in good health. The CDR3 here is CASSVEGDTYNEQFF. The CDR3 DNA follows: TGTGCCAGCAGCGTAGAGGGGGATACCTACAATGAGCAGTTCTTC.